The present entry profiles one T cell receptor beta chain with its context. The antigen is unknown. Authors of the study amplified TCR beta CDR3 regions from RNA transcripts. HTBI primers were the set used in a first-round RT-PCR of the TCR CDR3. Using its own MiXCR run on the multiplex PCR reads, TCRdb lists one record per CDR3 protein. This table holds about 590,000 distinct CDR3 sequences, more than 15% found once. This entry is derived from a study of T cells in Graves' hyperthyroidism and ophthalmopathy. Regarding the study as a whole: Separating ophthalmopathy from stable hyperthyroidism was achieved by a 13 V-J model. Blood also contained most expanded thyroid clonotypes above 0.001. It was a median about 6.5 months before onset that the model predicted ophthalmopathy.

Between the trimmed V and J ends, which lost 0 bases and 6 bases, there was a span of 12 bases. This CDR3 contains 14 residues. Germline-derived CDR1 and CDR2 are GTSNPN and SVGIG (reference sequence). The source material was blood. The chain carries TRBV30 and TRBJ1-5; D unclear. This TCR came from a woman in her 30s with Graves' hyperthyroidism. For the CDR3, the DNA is TGTGCCTGGAGTGTACGGAGGGTTGGTCAGCCCCAGCATTTT. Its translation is CAWSVRRVGQPQHF.